Here is one T cell receptor (beta chain) with its context. What it binds is unknown. This CDR3 is 18 amino acids long. V lost 2 bases and J 7 bases, leaving 24 bases between the germline ends. The germline V gene encodes CDR1 MGHRA and CDR2 YSYEKL. The data were obtained in a study of PD-1 blockade in classical Hodgkin lymphoma. At the level of the study: Patients were treated with nivolumab at 3 mg/kg, and this was given intravenously every 2 weeks. Whole-study results and caveats: Before treatment, TCR diversity in newly diagnosed patients was reportedly lower than in healthy donors. CD4+ but not CD8+ TCR diversity rose significantly by C4D1.

Each and every patient relapsed after autologous stem cell transplantation, and patients got differing brentuximab vedotin exposure. Complete response, partial response or progressive disease made up the best responses. Clones were sequenced by immunoSEQ multiplex PCR, and TCRdb holds only the in-frame ones, with some missing. This sample yields some 84,000 clones, of which around 90% are seen a single time; roughly 3% belongs to the top ten. The genes are TRBV4-1 and TRBJ2-1; a possible D gene is TRBD1 (6 bases). The TCR sequence derives from a human donor with classical Hodgkin lymphoma. This material consisted of peripheral blood mononuclear cells (PBMCs), taken before the second cycle of nivolumab. The CDR3 bases are TGCGCCAGCAGCCAACGCTCCGAGGGGGTCGACGGTAGGAATGAGCAGTTCTTC. Its protein product is CASSQRSEGVDGRNEQFF.